The sequence of this T cell receptor beta chain was determined in a study of CD8+CD57+ T cells in acquired aplastic anemia. Study summary: The sorted CD4+ and CD8+ cells yielded an average approximately 3.2 ug of DNA.

Study-wide findings and caveats: In common between the patients and the controls were twenty-nine CD8+ CDR3 sequences. Patients showed no significant difference from controls in CD8+ Simpson's diversity.

All sequencing subjects had displayed CD8+CD57+ cell expansion on flow cytometry. Germline loops: CDR1 SNHLY, CDR2 FYNNEI. From its first to its last residue, the CDR3 has 9 amino acids. CDR3 and TCR beta VDJ profiling relied on genomic DNA as the template. Via MiXCR, TCRdb re-called the reads, giving one row per CDR3 protein. Of 450,000 to 600,000 distinct CDR3 sequences in the sample, around 32% are singletons; the top ten hold less than 1%. This clonotype occurred once. Antigen unknown. The CDR3 does not close with the conserved phenylalanine or tryptophan, likely indicating a read error. The DNA is left out, because the CDR3 cannot be placed on it with certainty; the CDR3 is given as TCRdb lists it.

Sequenced sample: sorted CD4+, CD8+, or CD8+CD57+ T cells (not recorded which) from PBMCs. The chain joins TRBV2 to TRBJ1-4; the D call TRBD1 from the table was never checked on the DNA. The TCR sequence derives from a human donor with aplastic anemia. The CDR3 protein is CASMNRGRA.